The present T cell receptor beta chain was sequenced within a study of blood T cell repertoires in COVID-19. Produced via immunoSEQ multiplex PCR; TCRdb's table is partial and in-frame only. The sample yields approximately 170,000 clones, 83% seen once. Trimming removed 0 bases from V and 8 bases from J, with 14 bases in between. The CDR3 covers 15 residues. Germline V gene data show CDR1 as SGHNT and CDR2 as YYREEE (reference sequence). The sequenced sample consisted of peripheral blood. The chain uses TRBV5-4 and TRBJ1-4, with a tentative D call TRBD1 (5 bases). This TCR was recovered from a woman older than 75 with acute or convalescent COVID-19. The CDR3, as DNA: TGTGCCAGCAGCTTGGCCGGGGGGTCTGGAGAAAAACTGTTTTTT. Translating gives CASSLAGGSGEKLFF.